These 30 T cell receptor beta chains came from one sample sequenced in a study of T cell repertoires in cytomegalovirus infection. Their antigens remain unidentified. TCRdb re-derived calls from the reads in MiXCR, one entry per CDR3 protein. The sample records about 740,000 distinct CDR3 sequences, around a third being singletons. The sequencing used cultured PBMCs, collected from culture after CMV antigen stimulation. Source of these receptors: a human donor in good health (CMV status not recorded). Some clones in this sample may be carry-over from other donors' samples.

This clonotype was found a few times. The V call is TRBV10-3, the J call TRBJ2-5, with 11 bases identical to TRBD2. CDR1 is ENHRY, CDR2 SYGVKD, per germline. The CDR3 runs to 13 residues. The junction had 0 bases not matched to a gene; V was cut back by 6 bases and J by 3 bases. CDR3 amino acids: CAIRTSGEETQYF. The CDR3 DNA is TGTGCCATCAGGACTAGCGGGGAAGAGACCCAGTACTTC.

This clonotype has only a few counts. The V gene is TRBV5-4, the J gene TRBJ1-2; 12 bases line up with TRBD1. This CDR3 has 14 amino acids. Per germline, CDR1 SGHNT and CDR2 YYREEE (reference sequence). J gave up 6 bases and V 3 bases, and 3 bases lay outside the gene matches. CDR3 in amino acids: CASSSRDRGHGYTF. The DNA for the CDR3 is TGTGCCAGCAGCTCCCGGGACAGGGGGCATGGCTACACCTTC.

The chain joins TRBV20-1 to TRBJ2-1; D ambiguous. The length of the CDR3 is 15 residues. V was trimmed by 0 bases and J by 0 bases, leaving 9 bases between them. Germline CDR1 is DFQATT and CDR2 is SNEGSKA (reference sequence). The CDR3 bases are TGCAGTGCTAGAGATGGGGTCAGCTCCTACAATGAGCAGTTCTTC. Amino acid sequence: CSARDGVSSYNEQFF.

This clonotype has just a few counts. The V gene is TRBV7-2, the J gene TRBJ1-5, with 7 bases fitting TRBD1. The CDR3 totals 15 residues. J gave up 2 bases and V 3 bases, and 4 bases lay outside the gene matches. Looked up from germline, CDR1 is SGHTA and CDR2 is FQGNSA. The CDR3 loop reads CASSLVGTGNQPQHF. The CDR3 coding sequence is TGTGCCAGCAGCTTGGTTGGGACAGGCAATCAGCCCCAGCATTTT.

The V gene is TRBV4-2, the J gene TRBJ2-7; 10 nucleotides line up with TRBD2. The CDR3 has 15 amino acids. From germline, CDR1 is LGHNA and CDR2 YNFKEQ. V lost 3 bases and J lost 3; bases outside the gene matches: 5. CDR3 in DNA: TGTGCCAGCAGCCACCTAAGCGGGGGGGACTACGAGCAGTACTTC. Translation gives CASSHLSGGDYEQYF.

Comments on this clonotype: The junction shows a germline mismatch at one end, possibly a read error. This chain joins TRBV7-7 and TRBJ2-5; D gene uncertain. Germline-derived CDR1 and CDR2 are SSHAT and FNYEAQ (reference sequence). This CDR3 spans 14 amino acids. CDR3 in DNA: TGTGCCTGCAGCTTAGCCACAGACCAAGAGACCCAGTACTTC. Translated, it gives CACSLATDQETQYF.

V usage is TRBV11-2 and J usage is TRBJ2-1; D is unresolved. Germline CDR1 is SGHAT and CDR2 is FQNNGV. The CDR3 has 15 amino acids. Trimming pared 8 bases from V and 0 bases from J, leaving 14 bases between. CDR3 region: CASRVAIGSYNEQFF. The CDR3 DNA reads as TGTGCCAGCCGTGTGGCCATTGGCTCCTACAATGAGCAGTTCTTC.

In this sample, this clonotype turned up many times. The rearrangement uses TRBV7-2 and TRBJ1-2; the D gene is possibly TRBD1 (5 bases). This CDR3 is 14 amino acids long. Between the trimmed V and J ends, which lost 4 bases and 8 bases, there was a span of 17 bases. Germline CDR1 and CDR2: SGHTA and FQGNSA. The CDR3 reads CASSSPTKGFGYTF. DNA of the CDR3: TGTGCCAGCAGCTCCCCAACCAAGGGGTTCGGCTACACCTTC.

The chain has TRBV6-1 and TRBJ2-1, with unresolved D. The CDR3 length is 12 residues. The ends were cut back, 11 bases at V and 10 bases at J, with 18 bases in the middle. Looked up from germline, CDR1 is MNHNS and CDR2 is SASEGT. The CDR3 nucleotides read TGTGCCTCTAGACGCTTAGGTCGGGAGCAGTTCTTC. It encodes CASRRLGREQFF.

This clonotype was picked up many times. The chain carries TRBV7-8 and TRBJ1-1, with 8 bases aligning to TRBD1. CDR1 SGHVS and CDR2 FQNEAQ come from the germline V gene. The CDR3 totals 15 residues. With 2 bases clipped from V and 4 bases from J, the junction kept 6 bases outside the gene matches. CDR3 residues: CASSLNRGAITEAFF. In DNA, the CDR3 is TGTGCCAGCAGCTTAAACAGGGGGGCGATCACTGAAGCTTTCTTT.

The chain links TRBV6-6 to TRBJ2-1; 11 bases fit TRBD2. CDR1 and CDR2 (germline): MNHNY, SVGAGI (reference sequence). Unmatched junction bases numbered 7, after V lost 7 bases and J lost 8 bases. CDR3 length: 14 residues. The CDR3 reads CASNLAGGGYEQFF. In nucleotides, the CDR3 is TGTGCCAGCAATCTAGCGGGGGGCGGCTATGAGCAGTTCTTC.

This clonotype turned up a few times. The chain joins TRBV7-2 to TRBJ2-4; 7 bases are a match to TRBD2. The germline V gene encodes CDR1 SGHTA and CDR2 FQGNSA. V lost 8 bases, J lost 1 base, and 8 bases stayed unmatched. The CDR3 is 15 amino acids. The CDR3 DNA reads TGTGCCAGCGTCCAGAGCGGGAATGCCAAAAACATTCAGTACTTC. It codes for CASVQSGNAKNIQYF.

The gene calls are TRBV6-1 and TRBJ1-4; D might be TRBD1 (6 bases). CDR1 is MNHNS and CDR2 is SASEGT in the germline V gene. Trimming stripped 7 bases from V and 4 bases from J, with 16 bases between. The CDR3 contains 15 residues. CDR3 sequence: CASIPPGQFNEKLFF. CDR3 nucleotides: TGTGCCAGCATTCCTCCAGGACAGTTTAATGAAAAACTGTTTTTT.

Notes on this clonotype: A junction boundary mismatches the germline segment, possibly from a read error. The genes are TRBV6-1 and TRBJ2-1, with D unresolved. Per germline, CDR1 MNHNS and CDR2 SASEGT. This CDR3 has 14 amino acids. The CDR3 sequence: CASSEGYSFNEQFF. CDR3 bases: TGTGCCAGCAGTGAAGGGTATTCCTTCAATGAGCAGTTCTTC.

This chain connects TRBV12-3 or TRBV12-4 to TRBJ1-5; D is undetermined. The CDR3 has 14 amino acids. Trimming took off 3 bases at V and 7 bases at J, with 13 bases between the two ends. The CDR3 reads CASSFGQSKQPQHF. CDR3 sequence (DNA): TGTGCCAGCAGTTTCGGCCAATCGAAACAGCCCCAGCATTTT.

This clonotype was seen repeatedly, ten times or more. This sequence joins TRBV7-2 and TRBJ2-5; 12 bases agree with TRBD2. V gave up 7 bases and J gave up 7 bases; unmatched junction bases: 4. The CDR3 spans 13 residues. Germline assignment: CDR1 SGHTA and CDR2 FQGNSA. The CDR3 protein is CASKTSGSGTQYF. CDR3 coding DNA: TGTGCCAGCAAGACTAGCGGGAGCGGGACCCAGTACTTC.

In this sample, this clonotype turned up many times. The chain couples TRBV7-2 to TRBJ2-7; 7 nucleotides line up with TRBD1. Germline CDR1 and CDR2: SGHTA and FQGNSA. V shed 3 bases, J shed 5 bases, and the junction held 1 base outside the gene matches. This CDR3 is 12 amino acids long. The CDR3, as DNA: TGTGCCAGCAGCTTTACAGGGGACGAGCAGTACTTC. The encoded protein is CASSFTGDEQYF.

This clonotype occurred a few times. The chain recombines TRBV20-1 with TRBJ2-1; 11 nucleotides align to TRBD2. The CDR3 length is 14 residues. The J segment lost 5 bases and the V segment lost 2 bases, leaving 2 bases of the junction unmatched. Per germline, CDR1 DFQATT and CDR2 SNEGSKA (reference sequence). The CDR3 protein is CSARRLAGNNEQFF. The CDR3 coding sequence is TGCAGTGCTAGACGACTAGCGGGGAACAATGAGCAGTTCTTC.

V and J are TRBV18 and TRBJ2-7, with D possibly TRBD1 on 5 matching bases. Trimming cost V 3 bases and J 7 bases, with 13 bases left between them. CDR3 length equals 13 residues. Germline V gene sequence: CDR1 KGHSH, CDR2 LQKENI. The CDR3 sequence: CASSPDTLREQYF. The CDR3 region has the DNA TGTGCCAGCTCACCGGACACCTTGAGGGAGCAGTACTTC.

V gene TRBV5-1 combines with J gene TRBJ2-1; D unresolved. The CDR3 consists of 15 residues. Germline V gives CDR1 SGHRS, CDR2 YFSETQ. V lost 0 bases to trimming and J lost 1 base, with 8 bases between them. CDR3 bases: TGCGCCAGCAGCTTGGGGCAGACTTCCTACAATGAGCAGTTCTTC. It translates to CASSLGQTSYNEQFF.

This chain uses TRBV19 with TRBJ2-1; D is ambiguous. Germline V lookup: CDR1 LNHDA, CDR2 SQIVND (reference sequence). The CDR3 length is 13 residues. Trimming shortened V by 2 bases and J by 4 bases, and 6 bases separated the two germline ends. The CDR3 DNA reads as TGTGCCAGTAGTATACAGTCTTACAATGAGCAGTTCTTC. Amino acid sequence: CASSIQSYNEQFF.

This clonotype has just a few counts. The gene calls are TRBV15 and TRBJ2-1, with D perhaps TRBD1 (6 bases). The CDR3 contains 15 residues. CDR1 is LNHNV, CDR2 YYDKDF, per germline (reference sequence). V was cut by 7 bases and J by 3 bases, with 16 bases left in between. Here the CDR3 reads CATNPLGAVYNEQFF. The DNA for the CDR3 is TGTGCCACCAATCCGTTGGGGGCGGTCTACAATGAGCAGTTCTTC.

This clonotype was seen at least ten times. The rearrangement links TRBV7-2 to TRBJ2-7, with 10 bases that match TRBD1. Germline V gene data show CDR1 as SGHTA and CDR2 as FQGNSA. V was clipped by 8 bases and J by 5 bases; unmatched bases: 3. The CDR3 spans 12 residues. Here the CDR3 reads CASDRGPHEQYF. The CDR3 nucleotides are TGTGCCAGCGACAGGGGGCCCCACGAGCAGTACTTC.

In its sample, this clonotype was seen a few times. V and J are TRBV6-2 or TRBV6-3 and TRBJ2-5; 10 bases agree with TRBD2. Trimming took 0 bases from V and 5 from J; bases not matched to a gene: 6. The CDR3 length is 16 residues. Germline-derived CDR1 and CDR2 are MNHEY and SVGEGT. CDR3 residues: CASSYSALAGFETQYF. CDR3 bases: TGTGCCAGCAGTTACTCTGCACTAGCGGGGTTCGAGACCCAGTACTTC.

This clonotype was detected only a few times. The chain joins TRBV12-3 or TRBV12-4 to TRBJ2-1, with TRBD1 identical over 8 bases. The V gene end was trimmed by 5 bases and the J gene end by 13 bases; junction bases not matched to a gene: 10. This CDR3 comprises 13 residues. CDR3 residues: CASSTGQGPSQFF. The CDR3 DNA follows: TGTGCCAGCAGTACAGGACAGGGCCCTAGCCAGTTCTTC.

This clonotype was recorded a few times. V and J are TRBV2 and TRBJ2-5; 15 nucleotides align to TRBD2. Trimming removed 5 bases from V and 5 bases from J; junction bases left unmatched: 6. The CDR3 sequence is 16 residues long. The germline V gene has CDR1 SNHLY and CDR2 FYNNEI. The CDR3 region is CASSSGLAGGHETQYF. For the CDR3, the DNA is TGTGCCAGCAGTTCCGGACTAGCGGGGGGGCATGAGACCCAGTACTTC.

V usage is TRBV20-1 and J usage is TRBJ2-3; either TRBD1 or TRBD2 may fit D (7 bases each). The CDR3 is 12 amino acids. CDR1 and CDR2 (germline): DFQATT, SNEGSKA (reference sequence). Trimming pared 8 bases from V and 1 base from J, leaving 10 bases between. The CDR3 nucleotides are TGCAGTCCAGGGGGGGGCACAGATACGCAGTATTTT. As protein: CSPGGGTDTQYF.

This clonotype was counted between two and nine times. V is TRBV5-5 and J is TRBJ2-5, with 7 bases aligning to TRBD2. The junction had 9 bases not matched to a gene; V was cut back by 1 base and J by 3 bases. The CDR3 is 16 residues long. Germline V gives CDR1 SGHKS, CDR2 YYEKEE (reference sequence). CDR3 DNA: TGTGCCAGCAGCTTGACTTGGGTGGGGGGGGAAGAGACCCAGTACTTC. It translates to CASSLTWVGGEETQYF.

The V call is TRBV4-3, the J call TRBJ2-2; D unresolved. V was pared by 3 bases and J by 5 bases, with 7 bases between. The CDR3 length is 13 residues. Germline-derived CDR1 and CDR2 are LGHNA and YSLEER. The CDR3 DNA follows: TGCGCCAGCAGCCAGGAGATAACCGGGGAGCTGTTTTTT. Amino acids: CASSQEITGELFF.

The CDR3, as DNA: TGTGCCAGCAGCCAGTATTCGTCGAACACTGAAGCTTTCTTT. This translates into CASSQYSSNTEAFF. The genes are TRBV7-2 and TRBJ1-1; D is unclear. V gave up 5 bases and J gave up 1 base, with 11 bases separating them. Per the germline V gene, CDR1 is SGHTA and CDR2 is FQGNSA. This CDR3 region has 14 residues.